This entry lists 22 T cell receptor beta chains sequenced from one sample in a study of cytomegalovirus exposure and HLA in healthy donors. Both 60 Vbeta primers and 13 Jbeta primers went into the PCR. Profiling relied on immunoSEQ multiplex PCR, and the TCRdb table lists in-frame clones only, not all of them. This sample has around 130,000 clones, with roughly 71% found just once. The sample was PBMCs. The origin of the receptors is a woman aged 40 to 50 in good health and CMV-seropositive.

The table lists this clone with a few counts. The CDR3 region has the DNA TGTGCCAGGGGGGACAGCAAGAGCTCTGGGGCCAACGTCCTGACTTTC. This gives the protein CARGDSKSSGANVLTF. The V gene is TRBV30, the J gene TRBJ2-6; tentatively, D is TRBD1 (7 bases). The CDR3 has 16 amino acids. The ends were cut back, 8 bases at V and 0 bases at J, with 17 bases in the middle. The germline V gene encodes CDR1 GTSNPN and CDR2 SVGIG (reference sequence).

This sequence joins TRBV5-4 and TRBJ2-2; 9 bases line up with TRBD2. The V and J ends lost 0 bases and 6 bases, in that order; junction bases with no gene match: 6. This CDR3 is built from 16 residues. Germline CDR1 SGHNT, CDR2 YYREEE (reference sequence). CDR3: CASSLVASGIPGELFF. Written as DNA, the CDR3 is TGTGCCAGCAGCTTGGTTGCTAGCGGGATACCCGGGGAGCTGTTTTTT.

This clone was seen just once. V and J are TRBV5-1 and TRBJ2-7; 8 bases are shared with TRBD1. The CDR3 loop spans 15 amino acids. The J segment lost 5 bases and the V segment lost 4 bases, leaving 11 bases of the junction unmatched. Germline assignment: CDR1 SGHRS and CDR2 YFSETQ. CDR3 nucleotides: TGCGCCAGCAGCCCGGATTTAGGACAGGGTAACGAGCAGTACTTC. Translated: CASSPDLGQGNEQYF.

The CDR3 bases are TGTGCCAGCAGTTACACGCTGACTAGTGCCTACGAGCAGTACTTC. The encoded protein is CASSYTLTSAYEQYF. V usage is TRBV6-5 and J usage is TRBJ2-7; weak D call: TRBD2 (6 bases). This CDR3 is built from 15 residues. Trimming left V 2 bases short and J 2 bases short, with 13 bases between. In germline, CDR1 is MNHEY, CDR2 SVGAGI.

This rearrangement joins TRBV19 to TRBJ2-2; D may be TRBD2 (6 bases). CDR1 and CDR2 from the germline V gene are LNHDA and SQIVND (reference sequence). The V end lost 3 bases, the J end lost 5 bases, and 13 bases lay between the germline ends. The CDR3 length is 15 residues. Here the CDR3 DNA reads TGTGCCAGTAGTATGAGTACGGGAGTAACCGGGGAGCTGTTTTTT. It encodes CASSMSTGVTGELFF.

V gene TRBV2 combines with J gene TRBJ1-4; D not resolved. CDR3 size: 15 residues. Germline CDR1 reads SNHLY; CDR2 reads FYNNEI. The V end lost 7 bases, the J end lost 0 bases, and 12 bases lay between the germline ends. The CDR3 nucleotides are TGTGCCAGCAAGCAGACCCGGGCAACTAATGAAAAACTGTTTTTT. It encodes CASKQTRATNEKLFF.

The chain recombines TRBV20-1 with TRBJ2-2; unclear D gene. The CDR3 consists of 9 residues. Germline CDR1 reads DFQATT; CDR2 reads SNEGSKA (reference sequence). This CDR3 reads CRAAGELFF. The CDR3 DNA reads TGCAGGGCAGCGGGGGAGCTGTTTTTT.

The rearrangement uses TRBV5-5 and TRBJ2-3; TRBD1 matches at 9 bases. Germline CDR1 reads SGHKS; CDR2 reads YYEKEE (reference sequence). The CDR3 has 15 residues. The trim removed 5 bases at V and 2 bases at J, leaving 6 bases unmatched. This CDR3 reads CASRDRGFLTDTQYF. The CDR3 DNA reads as TGTGCCAGCAGGGACAGGGGTTTTCTCACAGATACGCAGTATTTT.

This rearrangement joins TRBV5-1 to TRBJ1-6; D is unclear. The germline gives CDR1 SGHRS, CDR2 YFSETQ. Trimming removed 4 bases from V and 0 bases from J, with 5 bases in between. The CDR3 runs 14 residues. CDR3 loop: CASSESSYNSPLHF. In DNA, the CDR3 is TGCGCCAGCAGCGAGAGCTCCTATAATTCACCCCTCCACTTT. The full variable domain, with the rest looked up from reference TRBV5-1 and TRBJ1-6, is KAGVTQTPRYLIKTRGQQVTLSCSPISGHRSVSWYQQTPGQGLQFLFEYFSETQRNKGNFPGRFSGRQFSNSRSEMNVSTLELGDSALYLCASSESSYNSPLHFGNGTRLTVT.

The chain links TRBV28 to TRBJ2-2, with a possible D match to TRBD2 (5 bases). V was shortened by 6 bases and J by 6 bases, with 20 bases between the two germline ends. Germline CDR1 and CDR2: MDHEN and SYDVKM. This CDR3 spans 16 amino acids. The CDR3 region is CASSPTLVLSPGELFF. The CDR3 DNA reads TGTGCCAGCAGCCCTACACTAGTTTTGAGCCCCGGGGAGCTGTTTTTT.

CDR3 DNA sequence: TGTGCCAGCAGCGCCACCCGACTAGACTCCTACAATGAGCAGTTCTTC. It translates to CASSATRLDSYNEQFF. V usage is TRBV9 and J usage is TRBJ2-1, with D possibly TRBD2 on 6 matching bases. Germline CDR1 and CDR2: SGDLS and YYNGEE. The CDR3 sequence is 16 residues long. The V end was cut by 3 bases, the J end by 0 bases, with 13 bases between.

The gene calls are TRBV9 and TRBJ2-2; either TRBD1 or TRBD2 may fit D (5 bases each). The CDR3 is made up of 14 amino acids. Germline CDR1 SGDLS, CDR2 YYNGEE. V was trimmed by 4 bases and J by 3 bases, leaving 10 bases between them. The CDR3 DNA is TGTGCCAGCAGCCTAGCAGGGTACACCGGGGAGCTGTTTTTT. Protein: CASSLAGYTGELFF.

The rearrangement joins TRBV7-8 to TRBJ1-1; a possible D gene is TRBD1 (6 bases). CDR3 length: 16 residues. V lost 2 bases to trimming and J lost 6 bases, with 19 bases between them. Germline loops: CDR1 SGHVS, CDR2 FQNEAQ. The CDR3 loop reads CASSLRGIGGIPEAFF. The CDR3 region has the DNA TGTGCCAGCAGCTTAAGAGGGATAGGGGGAATTCCTGAAGCTTTCTTT.

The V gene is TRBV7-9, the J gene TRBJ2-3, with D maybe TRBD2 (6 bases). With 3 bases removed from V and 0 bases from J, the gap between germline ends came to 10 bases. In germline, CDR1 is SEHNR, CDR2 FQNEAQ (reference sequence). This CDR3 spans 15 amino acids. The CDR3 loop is CASSFGGVSTDTQYF. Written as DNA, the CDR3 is TGTGCCAGCAGCTTTGGAGGGGTTAGCACAGATACGCAGTATTTT.

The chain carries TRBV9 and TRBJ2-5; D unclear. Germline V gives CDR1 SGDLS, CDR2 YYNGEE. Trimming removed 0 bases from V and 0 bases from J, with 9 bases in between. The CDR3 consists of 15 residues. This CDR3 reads CASSVAGSYQETQYF. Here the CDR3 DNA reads TGTGCCAGCAGCGTAGCCGGTTCGTACCAAGAGACCCAGTACTTC. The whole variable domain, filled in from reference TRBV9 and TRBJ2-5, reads DSGVTQTPKHLITATGQRVTLRCSPRSGDLSVYWYQQSLDQGLQFLIQYYNGEERAKGNILERFSAQQFPDLHSELNLSSLELGDSALYFCASSVAGSYQETQYFGPGTRLLVL.

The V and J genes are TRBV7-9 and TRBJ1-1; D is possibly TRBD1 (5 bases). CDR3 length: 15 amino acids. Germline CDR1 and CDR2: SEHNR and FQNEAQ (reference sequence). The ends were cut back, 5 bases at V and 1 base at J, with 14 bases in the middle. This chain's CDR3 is CASSPGGAANTEAFF. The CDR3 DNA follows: TGTGCCAGCAGCCCTGGAGGGGCAGCGAACACTGAAGCTTTCTTT.

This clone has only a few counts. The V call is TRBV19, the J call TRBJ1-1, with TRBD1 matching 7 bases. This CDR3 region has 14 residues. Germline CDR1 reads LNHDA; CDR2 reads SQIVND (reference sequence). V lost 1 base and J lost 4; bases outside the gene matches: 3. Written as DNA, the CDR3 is TGTGCCAGTAGTATAGTGGCAGGGGGCACTGAAGCTTTCTTT. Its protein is CASSIVAGGTEAFF.

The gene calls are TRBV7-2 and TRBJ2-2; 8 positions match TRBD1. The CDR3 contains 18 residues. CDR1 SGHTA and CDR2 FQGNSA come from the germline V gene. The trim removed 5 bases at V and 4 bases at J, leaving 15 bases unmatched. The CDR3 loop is CASSPELWGQASTGELFF. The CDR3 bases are TGTGCCAGCAGCCCAGAGCTTTGGGGACAGGCGAGCACCGGGGAGCTGTTTTTT.

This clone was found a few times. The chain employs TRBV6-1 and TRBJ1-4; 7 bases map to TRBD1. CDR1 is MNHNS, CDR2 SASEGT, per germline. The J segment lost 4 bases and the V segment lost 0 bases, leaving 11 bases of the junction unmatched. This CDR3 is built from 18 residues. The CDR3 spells CASSEALTGRVGNEKLFF. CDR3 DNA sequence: TGTGCCAGCAGTGAAGCTCTGACAGGGCGGGTGGGTAATGAAAAACTGTTTTTT.

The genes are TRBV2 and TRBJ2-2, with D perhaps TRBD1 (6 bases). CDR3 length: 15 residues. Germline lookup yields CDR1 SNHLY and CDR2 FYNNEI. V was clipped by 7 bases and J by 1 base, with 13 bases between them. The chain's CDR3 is CASNMGHWNTGELFF. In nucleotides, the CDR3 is TGTGCCAGCAACATGGGACATTGGAACACCGGGGAGCTGTTTTTT.

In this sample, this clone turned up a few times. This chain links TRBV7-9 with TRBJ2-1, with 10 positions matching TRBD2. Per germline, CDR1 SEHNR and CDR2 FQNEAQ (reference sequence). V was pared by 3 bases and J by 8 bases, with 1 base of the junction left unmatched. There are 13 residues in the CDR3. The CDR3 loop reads CASSLSGRDEQFF. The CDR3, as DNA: TGTGCCAGCAGCTTGAGCGGGAGGGATGAGCAGTTCTTC.

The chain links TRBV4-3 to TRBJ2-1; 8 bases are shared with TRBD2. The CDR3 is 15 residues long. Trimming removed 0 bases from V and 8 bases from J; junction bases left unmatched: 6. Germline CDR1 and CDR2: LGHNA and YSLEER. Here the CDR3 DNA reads TGCGCCAGCAGCCAAGAAGGGGGACTAGGCCATGAGCAGTTCTTC. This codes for CASSQEGGLGHEQFF.